These 14 T cell receptor beta chains were all obtained from the same sample, sequenced in a study of radiotherapy plus CTLA-4 blockade in lung cancer. Method: immunoSEQ multiplex PCR; TCRdb's copy keeps in-frame clones and lacks some. The data contain roughly 54,000 clones, 70% to 85% of them singletons. The sequencing here drew on peripheral blood, taken from a patient treated with radiotherapy plus ipilimumab. The receptors derive from a human donor with non-small cell lung cancer who had a partial response to radiotherapy plus ipilimumab.

This clone was picked up a small number of times. The rearrangement uses TRBV28 and TRBJ2-3; 7 bases align to TRBD2. CDR1 MDHEN and CDR2 SYDVKM come from the germline V gene. The CDR3 totals 15 residues. The trim removed 5 bases at V and 2 bases at J, leaving 7 bases unmatched. This CDR3 reads CASSAAGLFTDTQYF. The CDR3 DNA reads as TGTGCCAGCAGTGCAGCGGGGTTGTTCACAGATACGCAGTATTTT.

This clone was found a few times. The chain recombines TRBV6-6 with TRBJ2-4; 7 nucleotides match TRBD2. After removal of 0 bases from V and 4 bases from J, the junction contained 0 bases not matched to a gene. CDR3 length: 14 amino acids. In germline, CDR1 is MNHNY, CDR2 SVGAGI (reference sequence). CDR3 in amino acids: CASSYSGGKNIQYF. The CDR3 nucleotides are TGTGCCAGCAGTTACTCGGGGGGGAAAAACATTCAGTACTTC.

This clone was detected once. As DNA, the CDR3 is TGTGCCAGCAGCGCTGAAGACAGGGCAGACACCATATATTTT. Its translation: CASSAEDRADTIYF. The chain combines TRBV9 with TRBJ1-3; 7 positions match TRBD1. The CDR3 is made up of 14 amino acids. Losses at the gene ends were 3 bases for V and 8 bases for J; bases not matched to a gene: 8. Germline CDR1 SGDLS, CDR2 YYNGEE. Full variable domain (outside the CDR3, taken from reference TRBV9 and TRBJ1-3): DSGVTQTPKHLITATGQRVTLRCSPRSGDLSVYWYQQSLDQGLQFLIQYYNGEERAKGNILERFSAQQFPDLHSELNLSSLELGDSALYFCASSAEDRADTIYFGEGSWLTVV.

The genes are TRBV19 and TRBJ2-1, with 8 bases aligning to TRBD2. This CDR3 is built from 16 residues. From germline, CDR1 is LNHDA and CDR2 SQIVND (reference sequence). The V gene end was trimmed by 7 bases and the J gene end by 8 bases; junction bases not matched to a gene: 16. The CDR3 nucleotides read TGTGCCAGTACCCGAGCCGGGGGGGCGGTGGTTGATGAGCAGTTCTTC. It specifies CASTRAGGAVVDEQFF.

The chain joins TRBV10-2 to TRBJ1-2, with D possibly being TRBD1 (5 bases). V dropped 4 bases and J dropped 2 bases, with 11 bases sitting between them. The CDR3 has 14 residues. Germline assignment: CDR1 WSHSY and CDR2 SAAADI. CDR3 bases: TGCGCCAGCAGTGGCCTGGGGGGAAACTATGGCTACACCTTC. Amino acids: CASSGLGGNYGYTF.

In its sample, this clone was seen once. V usage is TRBV19 and J usage is TRBJ2-3; 8 nucleotides agree with TRBD1. V shed 3 bases, J shed 0 bases, and the junction held 2 bases outside the gene matches. The CDR3 is made up of 15 amino acids. Germline CDR1 is LNHDA and CDR2 is SQIVND (reference sequence). Written as DNA, the CDR3 is TGTGCCAGTAGTATTAACAGGGGGAGCACAGATACGCAGTATTTT. This codes for CASSINRGSTDTQYF. The full variable domain, completed using reference TRBV19 and TRBJ2-3, is DGGITQSPKYLFRKEGQNVTLSCEQNLNHDAMYWYRQDPGQGLRLIYYSQIVNDFQKGDIAEGYSVSREKKESFPLTVTSAQKNPTAFYLCASSINRGSTDTQYFGPGTRLTVL.

This clone was counted once. CDR3 DNA: TGCGCCAGCAGCCAAGCAACAGGGTTGGAGAGCACTGAAGCTTTCTTT. It encodes CASSQATGLESTEAFF. This sequence joins TRBV4-1 and TRBJ1-1; possibly TRBD1 for D (6 bases). The germline gives CDR1 MGHRA, CDR2 YSYEKL. CDR3 length equals 16 residues. The germline V and J ends were trimmed by 1 base and 4 bases, with 16 bases remaining between them.

This clone was counted a few times. Different DNA sequences within this sample yield the same CDR3. The chain is built from TRBV7-8 and TRBJ2-7; 7 bases are shared with TRBD1. Germline CDR1 reads SGHVS; CDR2 reads FQNEAQ. This CDR3 has 14 residues. V lost 5 bases and J lost 0; bases outside the gene matches: 4. CDR3 coding DNA: TGTGCCAGCAGCCCCAGGGACAGCTCCTACGAGCAGTACTTC. It translates to CASSPRDSSYEQYF.

This chain joins TRBV19 and TRBJ1-5; TRBD1 agrees at 8 bases. The CDR3 contains 15 residues. CDR1 LNHDA and CDR2 SQIVND come from the germline V gene (reference sequence). With V trimmed by 5 bases and J by 8 bases, 11 bases remained unmatched. As DNA, the CDR3 is TGTGCCAGTAGTCCGCCAGGGGGCTTCTCGGAGCCCCAGCATTTT. Translated: CASSPPGGFSEPQHF.

This chain links TRBV6-5 with TRBJ1-5; D ambiguous. V lost 6 bases and J lost 12, with 15 bases in between. Germline V CDR1 and CDR2: MNHEY, SVGAGI. This CDR3 is 12 amino acids long. CDR3 in amino acids: CASSPLLSSQHF. The CDR3 coding sequence is TGTGCCAGCAGCCCGTTACTCTCTAGCCAGCATTTT.

V is TRBV7-8 and J is TRBJ1-4; no definite D call. V lost 5 bases and J 6 bases, leaving 22 bases between the germline ends. CDR1 is SGHVS, CDR2 FQNEAQ, per germline. There are 17 residues in the CDR3. The CDR3 loop reads CASSPPRRLGWDEKLFF. The CDR3 DNA sequence: TGTGCCAGCAGCCCCCCCCGACGTTTGGGCTGGGATGAAAAACTGTTTTTT.

This sequence joins TRBV5-1 and TRBJ2-2, with a tentative D call TRBD1 (6 bases). V was trimmed by 4 bases and J by 8 bases, leaving 15 bases between them. CDR3 length: 14 residues. Germline V gives CDR1 SGHRS, CDR2 YFSETQ. The CDR3 reads CASSPRTDPGELFF. The CDR3 nucleotides are TGCGCCAGCAGCCCCCGGACAGACCCTGGGGAGCTGTTTTTT.

This chain joins TRBV2 and TRBJ2-7; D is uncertain. This CDR3 is built from 16 residues. CDR1 SNHLY and CDR2 FYNNEI come from the germline V gene. Trimming cost V 2 bases and J 0 bases, with 14 bases left between them. The CDR3 loop reads CASSEFYSSSSYEQYF. DNA of the CDR3: TGTGCCAGCAGTGAATTCTACAGTTCGAGCTCCTACGAGCAGTACTTC.

DNA for the CDR3: TGTGCCAGCAGCTTAGGCACATATACTAACTATGGCTACACCTTC. Translation: CASSLGTYTNYGYTF. This chain links TRBV13 with TRBJ1-2; D gene unclear. The CDR3 is 15 amino acids. The germline V and J ends were trimmed by 0 bases and 0 bases, with 8 bases remaining between them. CDR1 is PRHDT and CDR2 is FYEKMQ in the germline V gene (reference sequence).